The clone carrying this T cell receptor (beta chain) appeared a few times. Its antigen is still unknown. The sequence runs out 3 residues before the end of the CDR3; the remainder is reconstructed from the germline J gene. This sample is part of a study of T cell clonality in common variable immunodeficiency. Germline V CDR1 and CDR2: SNHLY, FYNNEI. The CDR3 spans 14 residues. Libraries were prepared by immunoSEQ multiplex PCR; TCRdb keeps only in-frame clonotypes and omits some of them. This table holds approximately 28,000 clones with no singletons; the top ten claim approximately 3%. Whole-study results and caveats: Common variable immunodeficiency TCR beta sequences reportedly had fewer deletions and N-nucleotide insertions.

The V gene is TRBV2, the J gene TRBJ1-1; 9 nucleotides agree with TRBD1. This TCR was recovered from a human donor with common variable immunodeficiency. Sequencing was carried out using peripheral blood mononuclear cells. CDR3 DNA (partial): TGTGCCAGCAGGCCCCTACAGGGGGCGTCGGAA. This translates into CASRPLQGASE. The CDR3 as a whole reads CASRPLQGASEAFF.